A selection of T cell receptor beta chains follows, all from one sample in a study of healthy donors' naive CD4 and CD8 T cells. Each CDR3 protein gets one entry after TCRdb re-called the reads with MiXCR. This sample has 150,000 to 200,000 distinct CDR3 sequences, with around 80% found just once. Sequenced material: naive CD4+ and CD8+ T cells sorted from blood, pooled from several donors. The origin of the receptors is a pool of human donors in good health; the sample pools cells from several healthy donors. The CDR3 runs from the conserved cysteine through the conserved F or W.

j_call: TRBJ2-1; v_call: TRBV29-1; cdr3_aa: CSTPRRGEQFF
j_call: TRBJ2-7; v_call: TRBV6-1; cdr3_aa: CASSEVRGEQYF
j_call: TRBJ2-5; v_call: TRBV20-1; cdr3_aa: CSASLLAGRGETQYF
j_call: TRBJ1-2; v_call: TRBV18; cdr3_aa: CASSATGGPFNYGYTF
j_call: TRBJ1-1; v_call: TRBV7-9; cdr3_aa: CASSSSWDTEKEAFF
j_call: TRBJ1-1; v_call: TRBV19; cdr3_aa: CASSITAQNTEAFF
j_call: TRBJ1-4; v_call: TRBV6-5; cdr3_aa: CASSYFPDRLDEKLFF
j_call: TRBJ2-6; v_call: TRBV19; cdr3_aa: CASSIGTGGSGANVLTF
j_call: TRBJ2-5; v_call: TRBV27; cdr3_aa: CASSLNGGKETQYF
j_call: TRBJ2-7; v_call: TRBV29-1; cdr3_aa: CSVEEGYEQYF
j_call: TRBJ2-1; v_call: TRBV12-3/TRBV12-4; cdr3_aa: CASSPTPSSDEQFF
j_call: TRBJ2-1; v_call: TRBV5-6; cdr3_aa: CASSLGMASGSGQFF
j_call: TRBJ2-1; v_call: TRBV24-1; cdr3_aa: CATSDEGVAPSEQFF
j_call: TRBJ2-7; v_call: TRBV6-5; cdr3_aa: CASSWTSGPYEQYF
j_call: TRBJ1-2; v_call: TRBV29-1; cdr3_aa: CSVDGGLYGYTF
j_call: TRBJ1-2; v_call: TRBV29-1; cdr3_aa: CSVTTGSIYGYTF
j_call: TRBJ2-3; v_call: TRBV29-1; cdr3_aa: CSVHKGADTQYF
j_call: TRBJ1-5; v_call: TRBV12-5; cdr3_aa: CASGLYRGGEDQPQHF
j_call: TRBJ1-1; v_call: TRBV29-1; cdr3_aa: CSVDTGVGFTEAFF
j_call: TRBJ2-3; v_call: TRBV6-6; cdr3_aa: CASTYGLGVGTDTQYF
j_call: TRBJ1-1; v_call: TRBV6-6; cdr3_aa: CASSYSSFTGDEAFF
j_call: TRBJ2-7; v_call: TRBV19; cdr3_aa: CASSMMATYEQYF
j_call: TRBJ1-1; v_call: TRBV6-1; cdr3_aa: CASNQWTGEMYGEAFF
j_call: TRBJ1-6; v_call: TRBV29-1; cdr3_aa: CSVGLTGGRRSALHF
j_call: TRBJ2-1; v_call: TRBV29-1; cdr3_aa: CSVVGPVSNEQFF
j_call: TRBJ1-5; v_call: TRBV5-1; cdr3_aa: CASSFTGSSNQPQHF
j_call: TRBJ1-2; v_call: TRBV6-5; cdr3_aa: CASSYSRTGGNYGYTF
j_call: TRBJ1-2; v_call: TRBV6-5; cdr3_aa: CASSLEINYGYTF